The 30 T cell receptor beta chains below come from one sample, sequenced in a study of T cells in Graves' hyperthyroidism and ophthalmopathy. Researchers took RNA transcripts and amplified the TCR beta CDR3 regions from them. The primer set for the first-round RT-PCR of the TCR CDR3 was HTBI. TCRdb fed the multiplex PCR reads into MiXCR, producing one record per CDR3 protein. The table has about 99,000 distinct CDR3 sequences, over 45% seen once. Material: blood. These receptors were obtained from a man in his forties with Graves' hyperthyroidism.

The chain has TRBV25-1 and TRBJ2-5; D might be TRBD1 or TRBD2, each matching 5 bases. V lost 4 bases to trimming and J lost 3 bases, with 18 bases between them. Germline loops: CDR1 MGHDK, CDR2 SYGVNS. The CDR3 extends over 16 amino acids. The CDR3 DNA reads as TGTGCCAGCAGTGCTCGGCGATCCGGGACGGAAGAGACCCAGTACTTC. Translated: CASSARRSGTEETQYF.

This clonotype has ten or more counts. The chain has TRBV20-1 and TRBJ1-5; tentative D call: TRBD1 (6 bases). The germline CDR1 and CDR2 sequences are DFQATT and SNEGSKA (reference sequence). The CDR3 extends over 14 amino acids. Trimming cost V 6 bases and J 3 bases, with 15 bases left between them. This CDR3 reads CSAEDRQTNQPQHF. The DNA for the CDR3 is TGCAGTGCCGAAGACAGGCAAACCAATCAGCCCCAGCATTTT.

This clonotype was seen repeatedly, ten times or more. The chain has TRBV7-2 and TRBJ1-5; D remains unclear. With 5 bases removed from V and 7 bases from J, the gap between germline ends came to 12 bases. The CDR3 extends over 13 amino acids. Germline lookup yields CDR1 SGHTA and CDR2 FQGNSA. As DNA, the CDR3 is TGTGCCAGCAGCCAAGAAGGCAGACAGCCCCAGCATTTT. Translating it yields CASSQEGRQPQHF.

This clonotype has a count of ten or more. This chain joins TRBV6-2 or TRBV6-3 and TRBJ2-3; TRBD1 is a possible D gene (6 bases). CDR3 length: 14 residues. The ends were cut back, 6 bases at V and 0 bases at J, with 10 bases in the middle. The germline V gene has CDR1 MNHEY and CDR2 SVGEGT. The CDR3 nucleotides are TGTGCCAGCAGCAGACAGGAGAGCACAGATACGCAGTATTTT. This sequence encodes CASSRQESTDTQYF.

This clonotype occurred many times. This chain uses TRBV5-1 with TRBJ1-1; 9 bases align to TRBD1. The ends lost 0 bases at V and 9 bases at J; junction bases unmatched: 6. The CDR3 consists of 14 residues. Germline values: CDR1 SGHRS, CDR2 YFSETQ. CDR3 in amino acids: CASSLVPGQGKAFF. The CDR3, as DNA: TGCGCCAGCAGCTTGGTCCCGGGACAGGGTAAAGCTTTCTTT.

This chain links TRBV7-2 with TRBJ1-1; 8 bases fit TRBD1. This CDR3 has 14 amino acids. J lost 12 bases, V lost 5 bases, and 14 bases had no gene match. Germline CDR1 SGHTA, CDR2 FQGNSA. The CDR3 sequence: CASSQDRANVLTFF. CDR3 sequence (DNA): TGTGCCAGCAGCCAGGACAGGGCCAACGTCCTGACTTTCTTT.

This clonotype was seen at least ten times. V is TRBV2 and J is TRBJ2-2; 10 bases match TRBD2. The CDR3 has 15 amino acids. V lost 5 bases to trimming and J lost 3 bases; unmatched junction nucleotides: 3. In germline, CDR1 is SNHLY, CDR2 FYNNEI. CDR3 amino acids: CASSSSGSYTGELFF. The CDR3 nucleotides are TGTGCCAGCAGTTCTAGCGGGAGCTACACCGGGGAGCTGTTTTTT. Supplemented by reference TRBV2 and TRBJ2-2, the full variable domain reads EPEVTQTPSHQVTQMGQEVILRCVPISNHLYFYWYRQILGQKVEFLVSFYNNEISEKSEIFDDQFSVERPDGSNFTLKIRSTKLEDSAMYFCASSSSGSYTGELFFGEGSRLTVL.

The chain has TRBV29-1 and TRBJ2-1, with 8 bases matching TRBD2. The CDR3 has 14 amino acids. V lost 6 bases to trimming and J lost 7 bases; unmatched junction nucleotides: 11. The germline V gene encodes CDR1 SQVTM and CDR2 ANQGSEA. The CDR3 DNA reads TGCAGCGTACGGCGGGGCGGGGGGCGTAATGAGCAGTTCTTC. Translating gives CSVRRGGGRNEQFF.

This clonotype occurred many times. CDR3 protein: CASSLSTSGDSLTQYF. As DNA, the CDR3 is TGTGCCAGCAGCCTAAGTACTAGCGGGGACTCACTTACGCAGTATTTT. The chain recombines TRBV9 with TRBJ2-3, with TRBD2 identical over 10 bases. The J segment lost 8 bases and the V segment lost 4 bases, leaving 13 bases of the junction unmatched. The V gene's germline CDR1 is SGDLS and CDR2 YYNGEE. The CDR3 loop spans 16 amino acids. The entire variable domain, with the rest obtained from reference TRBV9 and TRBJ2-3, is as follows: DSGVTQTPKHLITATGQRVTLRCSPRSGDLSVYWYQQSLDQGLQFLIQYYNGEERAKGNILERFSAQQFPDLHSELNLSSLELGDSALYFCASSLSTSGDSLTQYFGPGTRLTVL.

This clonotype was seen at least ten times. The genes are TRBV29-1 and TRBJ1-2; D gene unclear. The V gene lost 8 bases and the J gene lost 8 bases, with 18 bases spanning the gap. Germline values: CDR1 SQVTM, CDR2 ANQGSEA. This CDR3 has 12 amino acids. CDR3 loop: CSSREESGGYTF. DNA of the CDR3: TGCAGCTCCCGTGAGGAATCCGGGGGCTACACCTTC.

This clonotype has at least ten counts. J is TRBJ2-1 and V is TRBV5-1; D remains ambiguous. The CDR3 runs to 14 residues. CDR1 and CDR2 from the germline V gene are SGHRS and YFSETQ. With 0 bases removed from V and 2 bases from J, the gap between germline ends came to 6 bases. DNA of the CDR3: TGCGCCAGCAGCTTGGGATCTACCTACAATGAGCAGTTCTTC. Amino acid sequence: CASSLGSTYNEQFF.

This clonotype was observed many times. This chain links TRBV10-3 with TRBJ1-2; maybe TRBD1 (6 bases). The length of the CDR3 is 13 residues. Germline CDR1 ENHRY, CDR2 SYGVKD. Trimming stripped 4 bases from V and 2 bases from J, with 8 bases between. The CDR3 loop is CAISVDRNYGYTF. The CDR3 DNA sequence: TGTGCCATCAGTGTCGACAGGAACTATGGCTACACCTTC.

This clonotype was counted only a few times. The rearrangement joins TRBV25-1 to TRBJ1-2; TRBD1 is a possible D gene (6 bases). The V and J ends lost 4 bases and 2 bases respectively, with 8 bases between them. The CDR3 consists of 13 residues. The germline CDR1 and CDR2 sequences are MGHDK and SYGVNS. The CDR3 loop is CASSAGTNYGYTF. CDR3 coding DNA: TGTGCCAGCAGTGCCGGGACAAACTATGGCTACACCTTC.

A single count supports this clonotype. The chain uses TRBV24-1 and TRBJ1-1; D is undetermined. The CDR3 is 11 residues long. Per germline, CDR1 KGHDR and CDR2 SFDVKD. CDR3 sequence: CAISPNTEAFF. The CDR3 bases are TGTGCTATTTCTCCGAACACTGAAGCTTTCTTT.

The chain uses TRBV20-1 and TRBJ1-6, with D maybe TRBD1 (6 bases). This CDR3 has 18 amino acids. V lost 0 bases and J 6 bases, leaving 21 bases between the germline ends. Germline loops: CDR1 DFQATT, CDR2 SNEGSKA (reference sequence). CDR3 DNA: TGCAGTGCTAGAGATCTCCGGACTAGCGGGGGCTTTAATTCACCCCTCCACTTT. Its translation: CSARDLRTSGGFNSPLHF.

The V gene is TRBV25-1, the J gene TRBJ2-1; D is perhaps TRBD1 (6 bases). CDR1 is MGHDK, CDR2 SYGVNS, per germline. CDR3 length equals 15 residues. Trimming removed 4 bases from V and 4 bases from J, with 14 bases in between. For the CDR3, the DNA is TGTGCCAGCAGTGCCCAGGGGACGGTTTACAATGAGCAGTTCTTC. Its translation: CASSAQGTVYNEQFF.

The rearrangement links TRBV20-1 to TRBJ2-7; a possible D gene is TRBD2 (6 bases). From germline, CDR1 is DFQATT and CDR2 SNEGSKA (reference sequence). This CDR3 region has 14 residues. The V gene lost 1 base and the J gene lost 3 bases, with 13 bases spanning the gap. This CDR3 reads CSARALRRGYEQYF. DNA for the CDR3: TGCAGTGCTAGAGCTCTGCGGCGGGGCTACGAGCAGTACTTC.

A remark on this clonotype: The junction shows a germline mismatch at one end, possibly a read error. The gene calls are TRBV7-2 and TRBJ2-1, with D tentatively TRBD1 (5 bases). Germline V gene lookup returns CDR1 SGHTA and CDR2 FQGNSA. CDR3 length: 14 amino acids. The CDR3 region is CAGSHRQIVYEQFF. The CDR3 DNA is TGTGCCGGCAGTCACAGACAGATAGTCTACGAGCAGTTCTTC.

This clonotype appeared many times. V gene TRBV12-3 or TRBV12-4 combines with J gene TRBJ1-5; 8 bases align to TRBD1. V shed 6 bases, J shed 8 bases, and the junction held 9 bases outside the gene matches. The CDR3 has 14 residues. The CDR3 DNA reads as TGTGCCAGCAGCCAAGCCGGGACAGGAAAGCCCCAGCATTTT. Translating gives CASSQAGTGKPQHF.

This clonotype showed up many times. The chain joins TRBV11-2 to TRBJ2-5, with 7 positions matching TRBD2. This CDR3 region has 14 residues. The V segment lost 4 bases and the J segment 5 bases; nucleotides outside the gene matches: 7. Looked up from germline, CDR1 is SGHAT and CDR2 is FQNNGV. The chain's CDR3 is CASSSGRTGETQYF. The DNA for the CDR3 is TGTGCCAGCAGCTCCGGGAGGACGGGGGAGACCCAGTACTTC.

This clonotype was observed at least ten times. The chain has TRBV19 and TRBJ1-2; D gene ambiguous. Germline CDR1 is LNHDA and CDR2 is SQIVND (reference sequence). Between the trimmed V and J ends, which lost 5 bases and 6 bases, there was a span of 13 bases. This CDR3 comprises 13 residues. The CDR3 coding sequence is TGTGCCAGTAGTTCCCGGGTAATAGATGGCTACACCTTC. Translation: CASSSRVIDGYTF.

This clonotype was observed once. J is TRBJ2-1 and V is TRBV29-1; 8 positions agree with TRBD1. V shed 6 bases, J shed 4 bases, and the junction held 8 bases outside the gene matches. Germline loops: CDR1 SQVTM, CDR2 ANQGSEA. CDR3 size: 14 residues. The CDR3 DNA sequence: TGCAGCGTCTATACGGGACAGGCTTACAATGAGCAGTTCTTC. Translated: CSVYTGQAYNEQFF.

The genes are TRBV2 and TRBJ2-7; 8 bases align to TRBD1. J was trimmed by 2 bases and V by 8 bases; bases with no gene match: 2. There are 12 residues in the CDR3. The germline CDR1 and CDR2 sequences are SNHLY and FYNNEI. CDR3 sequence reads: CASRGQAYEQYF. CDR3 DNA: TGTGCCAGCCGGGGACAGGCCTACGAGCAGTACTTC.

Many counts were recorded for this clonotype. This chain connects TRBV9 to TRBJ2-1; D gene unclear. The V gene lost 3 bases and the J gene lost 2 bases, with 9 bases spanning the gap. The CDR3 sequence is 14 residues long. Germline CDR1 is SGDLS and CDR2 is YYNGEE. The CDR3 bases are TGTGCCAGCAGCGCTTACTCGCCCTACAATGAGCAGTTCTTC. This sequence encodes CASSAYSPYNEQFF. The full variable domain, completed using reference TRBV9 and TRBJ2-1, is DSGVTQTPKHLITATGQRVTLRCSPRSGDLSVYWYQQSLDQGLQFLIQYYNGEERAKGNILERFSAQQFPDLHSELNLSSLELGDSALYFCASSAYSPYNEQFFGPGTRLTVL.

This chain joins TRBV20-1 and TRBJ1-3; D is uncertain. Germline assignment: CDR1 DFQATT and CDR2 SNEGSKA (reference sequence). Trimming took 6 bases from V and 4 from J, leaving 10 bases between them. The CDR3 spans 12 residues. The CDR3 DNA sequence: TGCAGTGCAAGGACGGTGGGAAACACCATATATTTT. Translation gives CSARTVGNTIYF.

This clonotype was detected ten times or more. V gene TRBV5-1 combines with J gene TRBJ1-3; D remains ambiguous. V was clipped by 0 bases and J by 0 bases, with 7 bases between them. The CDR3 runs 15 residues. Germline V gene lookup returns CDR1 SGHRS and CDR2 YFSETQ. CDR3 sequence (DNA): TGCGCCAGCAGCTTGGGCACCAACTCTGGAAACACCATATATTTT. Residues: CASSLGTNSGNTIYF. Filled out from reference TRBV5-1 and TRBJ1-3, the complete variable domain reads KAGVTQTPRYLIKTRGQQVTLSCSPISGHRSVSWYQQTPGQGLQFLFEYFSETQRNKGNFPGRFSGRQFSNSRSEMNVSTLELGDSALYLCASSLGTNSGNTIYFGEGSWLTVV.

For this clonotype: One end of the junction is discordant with germline, which a read error may explain. The genes are TRBV2 and TRBJ1-6; D is undetermined. The CDR3 covers 13 residues. Germline assignment: CDR1 SNHLY and CDR2 FYNNEI. The CDR3 bases are TGTGCCAGCAGTGAGAACTTGTATTCAGCCCTCGACTTT. Translating gives CASSENLYSALDF.

Concerning this clonotype itself: Germline is not matched at one junction end, which may reflect a read error. The chain uses TRBV7-8 and TRBJ2-1; 7 bases match TRBD2. This CDR3 contains 16 residues. CDR1 is SGHVS and CDR2 is FQNEAQ in the germline V gene. The CDR3 nucleotides are TGCGCCAGCAGCCGCCTGGGGGGGACGGATTGCAATGAGCAGTTCTTC. Residues: CASSRLGGTDCNEQFF. The full variable domain, its missing parts supplied by reference TRBV7-8 and TRBJ2-1, is GAGVSQSPRYKVAKRGQDVALRCDPISGHVSLFWYQQALGQGPEFLTYFQNEAQLDKSGLPSDRFFAERPEGSVSTLKIQRTQQEDSAVYLCASSRLGGTDCNEQFFGPGTRLTVL.

This clonotype was detected ten times or more. V is TRBV6-6 and J is TRBJ2-7, with 8 bases identical to TRBD2. The CDR3 covers 15 residues. CDR1 is MNHNY, CDR2 SVGAGI, per germline (reference sequence). The trim removed 5 bases at V and 1 base at J, leaving 7 bases unmatched. The CDR3 sequence: CASSIGRGFSYEQYF. The CDR3 DNA reads TGTGCCAGCAGTATCGGGAGGGGATTTTCCTACGAGCAGTACTTC.

This clonotype was seen repeatedly, ten times or more. The rearrangement uses TRBV2 and TRBJ2-1; no firm D call. The CDR3 length is 16 residues. The V end was cut by 6 bases, the J end by 6 bases, with 21 bases between. CDR1 is SNHLY, CDR2 FYNNEI, per germline. CDR3 DNA: TGTGCCAGCAGCCGAAAGGTAGGCACGGGTCTCAATGAGCAGTTCTTC. It translates to CASSRKVGTGLNEQFF. Filled out from reference TRBV2 and TRBJ2-1, the complete variable domain reads EPEVTQTPSHQVTQMGQEVILRCVPISNHLYFYWYRQILGQKVEFLVSFYNNEISEKSEIFDDQFSVERPDGSNFTLKIRSTKLEDSAMYFCASSRKVGTGLNEQFFGPGTRLTVL.